Presented here are 13 T cell receptor beta chains from one specimen sequenced in a study of T cell responses to AZD1222 COVID-19 vaccine. Clones were read by immunoSEQ multiplex PCR, and TCRdb kept only the in-frame ones, dropping some. The sample yields approximately 150,000 clones, less than 95% seen once. This specimen consisted of peripheral blood, obtained 28 days after the second AZD1222 dose. Receptors originate from an adult who received the AZD1222 COVID-19 vaccine.

This sequence joins TRBV24-1 and TRBJ1-6; 8 nucleotides align to TRBD1. J was trimmed by 5 bases and V by 6 bases; bases with no gene match: 2. This CDR3 comprises 14 residues. Germline V CDR1 and CDR2: KGHDR, SFDVKD. As DNA, the CDR3 is TGTGCCACCAGTATGACAGGGGATAATTCACCCCTCCACTTT. Its translation is CATSMTGDNSPLHF.

The V and J genes are TRBV7-2 and TRBJ1-2, with D possibly being TRBD1 (5 bases). V lost 5 bases to trimming and J lost 8 bases, with 15 bases between them. The germline V gene encodes CDR1 SGHTA and CDR2 FQGNSA. There are 13 residues in the CDR3. The CDR3 DNA reads as TGTGCCAGCAGCCCGGACAAGGGCTGGGGCTACACCTTC. Protein product: CASSPDKGWGYTF.

This chain links TRBV5-4 with TRBJ2-5; 9 positions match TRBD1. The CDR3 has 14 amino acids. Germline CDR1 SGHNT, CDR2 YYREEE (reference sequence). After removal of 0 bases from V and 5 bases from J, the junction contained 2 bases not matched to a gene. CDR3 sequence reads: CASSLGDRGETQYF. The CDR3 DNA reads as TGTGCCAGCAGCTTGGGAGACAGGGGGGAGACCCAGTACTTC.

The chain is built from TRBV27 and TRBJ1-2; weak D call: TRBD1 (5 bases). CDR3 length: 14 amino acids. Germline CDR1 and CDR2: MNHEY and SMNVEV (reference sequence). Trimming pared 3 bases from V and 8 bases from J, leaving 16 bases between. The CDR3 loop reads CASSLTTGGSGYTF. CDR3 nucleotides: TGTGCCAGCAGTTTGACTACAGGAGGGAGCGGCTACACCTTC.

About this clone itself: This sample also contains other DNA sequences that code for the same CDR3. This chain joins TRBV7-2 and TRBJ2-3, with 7 bases that match TRBD1. Germline V CDR1 and CDR2: SGHTA, FQGNSA. Trimming at V came to 1 base and at J to 1 base, leaving 2 bases not matched to a gene. The CDR3 runs to 15 residues. CDR3 amino acids: CASSLGGGGTDTQYF. CDR3 bases: TGTGCCAGCAGCTTAGGAGGGGGCGGCACAGATACGCAGTATTTT. Drawing the rest from reference TRBV7-2 and TRBJ2-3, the complete variable domain is GAGVSQSPSNKVTEKGKDVELRCDPISGHTALYWYRQSLGQGLEFLIYFQGNSAPDKSGLPSDRFSAERTGGSVSTLTIQRTQQEDSAVYLCASSLGGGGTDTQYFGPGTRLTVL.

The gene calls are TRBV18 and TRBJ1-1; D unresolved. There are 13 residues in the CDR3. Trimming pared 2 bases from V and 0 bases from J, leaving 4 bases between. Germline CDR1 KGHSH, CDR2 LQKENI. The CDR3 DNA reads as TGTGCCAGCTCACCATCAGTGAACACTGAAGCTTTCTTT. It specifies CASSPSVNTEAFF.

The CDR3 sequence: CASIGTSGSQETQYF. The CDR3 bases are TGTGCCAGCATTGGGACTAGCGGGAGCCAAGAGACCCAGTACTTC. The V call is TRBV28, the J call TRBJ2-5; 14 bases are a match to TRBD2. CDR3 length: 15 residues. Per germline, CDR1 MDHEN and CDR2 SYDVKM. With V trimmed by 7 bases and J by 1 base, 2 bases remained unmatched.

Written as DNA, the CDR3 is TGTGCCAGCAGCCGGACTAGCGGGAGGGCCGACAATGAGCAGTTCTTC. It codes for CASSRTSGRADNEQFF. The chain carries TRBV7-7 and TRBJ2-1; 15 bases fit TRBD2. This CDR3 contains 16 residues. The germline gives CDR1 SSHAT, CDR2 FNYEAQ (reference sequence). V gave up 5 bases and J gave up 5 bases; unmatched junction bases: 4.

The chain is built from TRBV5-4 and TRBJ2-5; a weak D match, TRBD2 (7 bases). CDR3 size: 14 residues. Germline CDR1 and CDR2: SGHNT and YYREEE (reference sequence). Trimming cost V 0 bases and J 4 bases, with 10 bases left between them. The DNA of the CDR3 is TGTGCCAGCAGCTTGGCCGGGGGGCCAGAGACCCAGTACTTC. Translation: CASSLAGGPETQYF.

CDR3 loop: CAWSVAGGQPQHF. Written as DNA, the CDR3 is TGTGCCTGGAGTGTGGCAGGGGGTCAGCCCCAGCATTTT. V usage is TRBV30 and J usage is TRBJ1-5, with 7 bases lining up with TRBD1. The germline V gene has CDR1 GTSNPN and CDR2 SVGIG (reference sequence). CDR3 size: 13 residues. J was trimmed by 6 bases and V by 0 bases; bases with no gene match: 2.

The CDR3 bases are TGTGCCAGCAGCCAACAGGGGCGTTCACCCCTCCACTTT. This translates into CASSQQGRSPLHF. This chain links TRBV14 with TRBJ1-6; tentative D call: TRBD1 (6 bases). CDR1 and CDR2 (germline): SGHDN, FVKESK. This CDR3 is 13 amino acids long. With 2 bases removed from V and 9 bases from J, the gap between germline ends came to 8 bases.

This rearrangement joins TRBV10-3 to TRBJ2-7; TRBD1 matches at 10 bases. The CDR3 loop spans 13 amino acids. With V trimmed by 7 bases and J by 5 bases, 5 bases remained unmatched. CDR1 and CDR2 (germline): ENHRY, SYGVKD. CDR3 residues: CAINGQGGDEQYF. CDR3 nucleotide sequence: TGTGCCATCAATGGACAGGGGGGGGACGAGCAGTACTTC.

The V call is TRBV2, the J call TRBJ2-2; D is perhaps TRBD1 (5 bases). V lost 6 bases and J 1 base, leaving 9 bases between the germline ends. The germline CDR1 and CDR2 sequences are SNHLY and FYNNEI. The CDR3 covers 14 residues. CDR3 bases: TGTGCCAGCAGACTAACAGGGAACACCGGGGAGCTGTTTTTT. This sequence encodes CASRLTGNTGELFF.